One and the same sample provided the 22 T cell receptor beta chains below, sequenced in a study of blood T cells in healthy people across ages. Primers used in a second PCR of roughly 7 to 11 cycles were a sample-barcoded 5' primer and a J-beta primer mix. TCRdb reprocessed the 5' RACE reads with MiXCR, giving one entry per CDR3 protein. The sample holds approximately 800,000 distinct CDR3 sequences; roughly 53% are singletons and the top ten take roughly 40%. The sample comprised blood. These TCRs come from an older man in good health.

This chain links TRBV20-1 with TRBJ1-5; no clear D. The length of the CDR3 is 12 residues. The germline CDR1 and CDR2 sequences are DFQATT and SNEGSKA (reference sequence). V lost 6 bases and J lost 3, with 9 bases in between. The CDR3 region has the DNA TGCAGTGCCACGGGCCCCAATCAGCCCCAGCATTTT. It is translated as CSATGPNQPQHF.

The genes are TRBV20-1 and TRBJ2-4, with 7 bases matching TRBD2. The CDR3 length is 15 residues. Germline trimming cut 5 bases from V and 2 bases from J; bases unmatched to any gene: 9. Germline V gene sequence: CDR1 DFQATT, CDR2 SNEGSKA (reference sequence). CDR3 coding DNA: TGCAGTGCTCTACCCAGGCGGGAGACCAAAAACATTCAGTACTTC. Residues: CSALPRRETKNIQYF.

The chain couples TRBV20-1 to TRBJ2-1; 11 bases match TRBD2. CDR3 size: 20 residues. CDR1 and CDR2 (germline): DFQATT, SNEGSKA (reference sequence). V dropped 3 bases and J dropped 5; count of bases not matched to a gene: 21. The CDR3 bases are TGCAGTGCTAGGGGAGGGCTGGGACTAGCGGCGCCGAGGGGGGACAATGAGCAGTTCTTC. Amino acid sequence: CSARGGLGLAAPRGDNEQFF.

In this sample, this clonotype turned up a few times. The chain carries TRBV6-1 and TRBJ2-7, with 10 bases that match TRBD2. CDR1 and CDR2 (germline): MNHNS, SASEGT. The ends lost 2 bases at V and 3 bases at J; junction bases unmatched: 7. This CDR3 contains 16 residues. The CDR3 here is CASSENSGGTIYEQYF. The CDR3 coding sequence is TGTGCCAGCAGTGAAAATAGCGGGGGGACGATCTACGAGCAGTACTTC.

The rearrangement uses TRBV5-1 and TRBJ2-3; D is possibly TRBD2 (6 bases). The CDR3 is 13 residues long. Germline V gene lookup returns CDR1 SGHRS and CDR2 YFSETQ. V was cut by 4 bases and J by 5 bases, with 11 bases left in between. CDR3: CASSVGGKDTQYF. CDR3 coding DNA: TGCGCCAGCAGCGTGGGCGGGAAAGATACGCAGTATTTT.

The table lists this clonotype with many counts. This chain links TRBV2 with TRBJ2-5; tentatively, D is TRBD2 (6 bases). Germline assignment: CDR1 SNHLY and CDR2 FYNNEI. Trimming shortened V by 7 bases and J by 11 bases, and 20 bases separated the two germline ends. This CDR3 is built from 13 residues. This CDR3 reads CASKREAANEQYF. CDR3 nucleotide sequence: TGTGCCAGCAAGAGGGAGGCGGCCAATGAGCAGTACTTC.

This clonotype occurred once. The chain is built from TRBV3-1 and TRBJ2-4; a weak D match, TRBD1 (5 bases). The end of the DNA is better explained by TRBJ2-7, so the J call may be wrong. The germline gives CDR1 LGHDT, CDR2 YNNKEL (reference sequence). The CDR3 is 13 residues long. The CDR3 region has the DNA TGTGCCAGCAGCCCGATGGTTGGGGCCGAGCAGTACTTC. Translated, it gives CASSPMVGAEQYF.

This chain links TRBV5-5 with TRBJ2-2, with 7 bases identical to TRBD1. V gave up 4 bases and J gave up 2 bases; unmatched junction bases: 8. The length of the CDR3 is 16 residues. Looked up from germline, CDR1 is SGHKS and CDR2 is YYEKEE (reference sequence). Here the CDR3 reads CASSGVGQLNTGELFF. Written as DNA, the CDR3 is TGTGCCAGCAGCGGGGTGGGACAGCTAAACACCGGGGAGCTGTTTTTT.

The chain has TRBV7-9 and TRBJ2-4, with TRBD1 as a possible D gene (5 bases). The J call is uncertain, as TRBJ2-7 better fits the DNA end. The CDR3 is made up of 15 amino acids. The germline V gene encodes CDR1 SEHNR and CDR2 FQNEAQ (reference sequence). CDR3 residues: CASSLGAGHSYEQYF. CDR3 nucleotides: TGTGCCAGCAGCTTAGGGGCAGGGCACTCCTACGAGCAGTACTTC.

J is TRBJ1-2 and V is TRBV12-3 or TRBV12-4; no clear D. The germline V and J ends were trimmed by 5 bases and 6 bases, with 7 bases remaining between them. CDR3 length equals 11 residues. CDR3 in DNA: TGTGCCAGCAGTGCCCTTGATGGCTACACCTTC. It translates to CASSALDGYTF.

The table lists this clonotype with a few counts. The chain is built from TRBV20-1 and TRBJ2-7, with D unclear. V was cut by 5 bases and J by 5 bases, with 16 bases left in between. The CDR3 totals 13 residues. Germline CDR1 reads DFQATT; CDR2 reads SNEGSKA (reference sequence). CDR3 in DNA: TGCAGTGCTCCTTCAATGGACGGCCACGAGCAGTACTTC. As protein: CSAPSMDGHEQYF.

This CDR3 reads CASSDPGRTPATQYF. CDR3 sequence (DNA): TGTGCCAGCAGTGACCCGGGGCGGACCCCAGCGACCCAGTACTTC. J is TRBJ2-5 and V is TRBV25-1; D might be TRBD1 or TRBD2, each matching 5 bases. V lost 3 bases to trimming and J lost 7 bases, with 18 bases between them. The CDR3 consists of 15 residues. From germline, CDR1 is MGHDK and CDR2 SYGVNS.

The chain couples TRBV27 to TRBJ2-5; 11 bases line up with TRBD2. The J call may be wrong; the DNA end is better matched by TRBJ2-7. The CDR3 sequence is 14 residues long. Germline assignment: CDR1 MNHEY and CDR2 SMNVEV (reference sequence). CDR3: CASSLLTSGDEQYF. The CDR3, as DNA: TGTGCCAGCAGTTTATTGACTAGCGGGGACGAGCAGTACTTC.

This clonotype appeared a few times. V and J are TRBV12-3 or TRBV12-4 and TRBJ1-1; D gene uncertain. V dropped 3 bases and J dropped 1 base, with 6 bases sitting between them. CDR3 size: 13 residues. The CDR3 spells CASSLNGNTEAFF. The DNA for the CDR3 is TGTGCCAGCAGTTTGAACGGGAACACTGAAGCTTTCTTT.

In its sample, this clonotype was seen a few times. The chain employs TRBV4-2 and TRBJ1-4; no firm D call. This CDR3 is 13 amino acids long. CDR1 is LGHNA, CDR2 YNFKEQ, per germline. Trimming pared 0 bases from V and 8 bases from J, leaving 7 bases between. CDR3 bases: TGTGCCAGCAGCCAAGAATCGGAAGAAAAACTGTTTTTT. Amino acids: CASSQESEEKLFF.

This sequence joins TRBV9 and TRBJ1-2; D is possibly TRBD1 (5 bases). The CDR3 covers 15 residues. The germline V and J ends were trimmed by 4 bases and 0 bases, with 13 bases remaining between them. Germline-derived CDR1 and CDR2 are SGDLS and YYNGEE. The CDR3: CASSNWDSTNYGYTF. The CDR3 bases are TGTGCCAGCAGCAATTGGGACTCCACTAACTATGGCTACACCTTC.

This clonotype has only a few counts. V is TRBV5-1 and J is TRBJ1-6; no clear D gene. The CDR3 totals 15 residues. Trimming removed 1 base at V and 7 bases at J, with 12 bases between. Germline CDR1 SGHRS, CDR2 YFSETQ. The CDR3 here is CASSLSAVGNSPLHF. The CDR3 DNA reads TGCGCCAGCAGCTTGAGCGCGGTCGGGAATTCACCCCTCCACTTT.

The CDR3 spells CASSRAGAYNSPLHF. In nucleotides, the CDR3 is TGTGCCAGCAGTCGAGCGGGGGCCTATAATTCACCCCTCCACTTT. The chain couples TRBV6-1 to TRBJ1-6; D may be TRBD1 (5 bases). V dropped 5 bases and J dropped 2 bases, with 10 bases sitting between them. The CDR3 runs to 15 residues. CDR1 is MNHNS, CDR2 SASEGT, per germline.

This clonotype has only a few counts. This chain connects TRBV13 to TRBJ2-5, with TRBD1 matching 7 bases. The V gene's germline CDR1 is PRHDT and CDR2 FYEKMQ (reference sequence). The CDR3 is 15 amino acids. The ends lost 5 bases at V and 1 base at J; junction bases unmatched: 7. The DNA for the CDR3 is TGTGCCAGCAGCCAAAGGACAGGAGGCCAAGAGACCCAGTACTTC. This codes for CASSQRTGGQETQYF.

This sequence joins TRBV29-1 and TRBJ1-2, with 9 bases that match TRBD1. Trimming cost V 7 bases and J 2 bases; bases outside gene matches: 17. CDR1 and CDR2 from the germline V gene are SQVTM and ANQGSEA. This CDR3 comprises 17 residues. The CDR3 loop reads CSAVIPGQGFLNYGYTF. DNA of the CDR3: TGCAGCGCTGTAATTCCGGGACAGGGCTTTCTGAACTATGGCTACACCTTC.

Turning to this clonotype: Mismatch with germline at one junction end may stem from a read error. The J gene is TRBJ2-5, the V gene TRBV28, with 7 nucleotides matching TRBD1. From germline, CDR1 is MDHEN and CDR2 SYDVKM. This CDR3 has 17 amino acids. The CDR3 nucleotides read TGTGCCAGTAGTTTATATAGGGCAGGGACAGCACAAGAGACCCAGTACTTC. Amino acids: CASSLYRAGTAQETQYF.

The chain uses TRBV6-5 and TRBJ2-5; 12 nucleotides agree with TRBD2. Near its end, the DNA agrees better with TRBJ2-7, so the J call may be wrong. The CDR3 has 16 residues. Germline V lookup: CDR1 MNHEY, CDR2 SVGAGI. CDR3 DNA sequence: TGTGCCAGCAGTTACTCCCTAGCGGGAGGGCCGGGCGAGCAGTACTTC. Amino acid sequence: CASSYSLAGGPGEQYF.